A selection of T cell receptor beta chains follows, all from one sample in a study of regulatory T cells in long-lasting Graves disease. In TCRdb, the multiplex PCR reads were re-called with MiXCR into one record per CDR3 protein. The data contain roughly 380,000 distinct CDR3 sequences, approximately 15% of them seen just once; the ten biggest clones take up about 27%. The same data also went into a second study, on T cells in Graves' hyperthyroidism and ophthalmopathy.

Sequencing used peripheral blood mononuclear cells (PBMCs), obtained at new diagnosis, from a patient treated with antithyroid drugs. The source of these receptors is a man aged 35 to 55 with Graves disease. Each CDR3 is given without its conserved first and last residue. The order of the fields is V gene, J gene, clone size, CDR3 protein. Size values are once, few and many counts, or a class for expanded clones, and some rows have none.

v_call: TRBV5-1
j_call: TRBJ2-1
clone_size: few
cdr3_aa: ASSLIVAGSNEQF

v_call: TRBV5-8
j_call: TRBJ2-5
clone_size: many
cdr3_aa: ASSSRLAGIQETQY

v_call: TRBV7-9
j_call: TRBJ1-2
clone_size: -
cdr3_aa: ASSSGGFQNYGYT

v_call: TRBV6-2/TRBV6-3
j_call: TRBJ1-2
clone_size: -
cdr3_aa: ASSWRGGDGYT

v_call: TRBV19
j_call: TRBJ2-5
clone_size: -
cdr3_aa: ASSMETGGTETQY

v_call: TRBV28
j_call: TRBJ2-6
clone_size: -
cdr3_aa: ASRRFMRRGANVLT

v_call: TRBV12-3/TRBV12-4
j_call: TRBJ1-3
clone_size: many
cdr3_aa: ASSQMPPGNTIY

v_call: TRBV2
j_call: TRBJ2-2
clone_size: many
cdr3_aa: ASTRTASNTGELF

v_call: TRBV3-1
j_call: TRBJ1-5
clone_size: -
cdr3_aa: ASSQGTLYQPQH

v_call: TRBV9
j_call: TRBJ1-4
clone_size: many
cdr3_aa: ASSVGLGTDSTNEKLF

v_call: TRBV10-3
j_call: TRBJ2-1
clone_size: -
cdr3_aa: AISEFTLTSGDLNEQF

v_call: TRBV3-1
j_call: TRBJ2-4
clone_size: few
cdr3_aa: ASSQTRLGTQAKNIQY

v_call: TRBV20-1
j_call: TRBJ1-2
clone_size: -
cdr3_aa: SARDLEGPNYGYT

v_call: TRBV24-1
j_call: TRBJ2-2
clone_size: few
cdr3_aa: ATSDPGGIGELF

v_call: TRBV20-1
j_call: TRBJ1-5
clone_size: few
cdr3_aa: SARAGGDQPQH

v_call: TRBV28
j_call: TRBJ2-7
clone_size: many
cdr3_aa: ASSFYRKQDTYEQY

v_call: TRBV2
j_call: TRBJ2-7
clone_size: many
cdr3_aa: ASSPPGPIPYEQY

v_call: TRBV5-1
j_call: TRBJ1-1
clone_size: few
cdr3_aa: ASSLQQGALLNQAF

v_call: TRBV5-1
j_call: TRBJ1-3
clone_size: many
cdr3_aa: ASSLTGVGNTIY

v_call: TRBV7-2
j_call: TRBJ2-5
clone_size: many
cdr3_aa: ASSLGGGAQETQY

v_call: TRBV7-9
j_call: TRBJ1-6
clone_size: -
cdr3_aa: ASSLAGGYSPLH

v_call: TRBV28
j_call: TRBJ2-3
clone_size: many
cdr3_aa: ASSLPSGGGTQY

v_call: TRBV12-3/TRBV12-4
j_call: TRBJ2-1
clone_size: many
cdr3_aa: ASTLLAGGPQQF